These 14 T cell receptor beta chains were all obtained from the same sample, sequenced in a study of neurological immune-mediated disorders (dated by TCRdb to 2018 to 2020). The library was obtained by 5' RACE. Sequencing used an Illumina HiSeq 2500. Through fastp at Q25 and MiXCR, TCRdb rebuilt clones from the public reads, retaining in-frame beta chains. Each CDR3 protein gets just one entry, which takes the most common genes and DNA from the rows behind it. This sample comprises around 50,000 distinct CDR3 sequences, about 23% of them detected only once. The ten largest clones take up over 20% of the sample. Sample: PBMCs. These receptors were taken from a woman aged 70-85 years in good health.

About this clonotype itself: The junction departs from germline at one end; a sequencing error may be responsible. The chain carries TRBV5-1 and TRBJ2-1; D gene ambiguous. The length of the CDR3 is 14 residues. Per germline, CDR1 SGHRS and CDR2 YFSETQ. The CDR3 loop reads CANSAGNVYNEQFF. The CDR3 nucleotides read TGCGCCAACAGCGCAGGTAACGTATACAATGAGCAGTTCTTC.

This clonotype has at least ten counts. Written as DNA, the CDR3 is TGCGCCAGCAGCCCCGACAGCTCTGGAAACACCATATATTTT. Amino acid sequence: CASSPDSSGNTIYF. J is TRBJ1-3 and V is TRBV5-1, with D tentatively TRBD1 (5 bases). The CDR3 is 14 residues long. The V gene's germline CDR1 is SGHRS and CDR2 YFSETQ. Trimming removed 4 bases from V and 0 bases from J, with 8 bases in between. The entire variable domain, with the rest obtained from reference TRBV5-1 and TRBJ1-3, is as follows: KAGVTQTPRYLIKTRGQQVTLSCSPISGHRSVSWYQQTPGQGLQFLFEYFSETQRNKGNFPGRFSGRQFSNSRSEMNVSTLELGDSALYLCASSPDSSGNTIYFGEGSWLTVV.

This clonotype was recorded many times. The CDR3, as DNA: TGTGCCAGCAGCGTAACCGGGACAGGGGGAACCTACGAGCAGTACTTC. Encoded protein: CASSVTGTGGTYEQYF. The gene calls are TRBV7-2 and TRBJ2-7; 11 bases match TRBD1. The CDR3 covers 16 residues. Unmatched junction bases numbered 8, after V lost 5 bases and J lost 2 bases. Germline loops: CDR1 SGHTA, CDR2 FQGNSA.

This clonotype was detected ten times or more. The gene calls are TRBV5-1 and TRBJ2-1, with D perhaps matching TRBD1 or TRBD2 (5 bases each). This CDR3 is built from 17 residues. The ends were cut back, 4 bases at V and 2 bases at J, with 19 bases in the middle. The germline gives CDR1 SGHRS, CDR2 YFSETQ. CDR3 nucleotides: TGCGCCAGCAGCACCCAGGTTCCAGGGAGTCCCTACAATGAGCAGTTCTTC. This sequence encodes CASSTQVPGSPYNEQFF.

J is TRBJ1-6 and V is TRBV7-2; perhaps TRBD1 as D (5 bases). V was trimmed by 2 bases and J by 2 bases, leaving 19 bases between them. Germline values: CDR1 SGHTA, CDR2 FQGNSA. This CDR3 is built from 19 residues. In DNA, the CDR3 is TGTGCCAGCAGCTTATTTTTCGTGCAGGGTTCAACCTATAATTCACCCCTCCACTTT. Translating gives CASSLFFVQGSTYNSPLHF.

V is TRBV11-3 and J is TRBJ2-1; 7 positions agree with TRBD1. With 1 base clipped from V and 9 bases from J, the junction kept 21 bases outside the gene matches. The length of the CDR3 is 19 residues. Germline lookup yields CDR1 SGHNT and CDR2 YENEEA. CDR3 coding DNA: TGTGCCAGCAGCTTAGTAGGGACCGCTCCGGGACAGACCGGTAGTGAGCAGTTCTTC. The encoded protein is CASSLVGTAPGQTGSEQFF.

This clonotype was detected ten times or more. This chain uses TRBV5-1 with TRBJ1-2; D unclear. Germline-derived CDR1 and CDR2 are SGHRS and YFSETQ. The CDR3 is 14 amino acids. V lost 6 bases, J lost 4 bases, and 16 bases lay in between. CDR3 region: CASTMGPGSYGYTF. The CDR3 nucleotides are TGCGCCAGCACCATGGGTCCGGGGAGCTATGGCTACACCTTC.

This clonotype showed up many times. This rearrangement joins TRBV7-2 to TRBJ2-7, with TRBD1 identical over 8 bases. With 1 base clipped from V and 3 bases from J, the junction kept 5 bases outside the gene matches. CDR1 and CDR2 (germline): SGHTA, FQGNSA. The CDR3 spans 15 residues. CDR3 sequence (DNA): TGTGCCAGCAGCTTAGACAGGGGGGCTTACTACGAGCAGTACTTC. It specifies CASSLDRGAYYEQYF. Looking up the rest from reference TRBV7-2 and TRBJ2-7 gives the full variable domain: GAGVSQSPSNKVTEKGKDVELRCDPISGHTALYWYRQSLGQGLEFLIYFQGNSAPDKSGLPSDRFSAERTGGSVSTLTIQRTQQEDSAVYLCASSLDRGAYYEQYFGPGTRLTVT.

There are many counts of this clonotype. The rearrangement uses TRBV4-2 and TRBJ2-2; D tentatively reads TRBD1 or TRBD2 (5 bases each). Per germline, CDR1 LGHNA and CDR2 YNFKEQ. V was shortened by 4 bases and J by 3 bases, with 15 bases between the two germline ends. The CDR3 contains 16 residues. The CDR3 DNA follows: TGTGCCAGCAGCCTTCGGTGGGGGAAGGACACCGGGGAGCTGTTTTTT. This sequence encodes CASSLRWGKDTGELFF.

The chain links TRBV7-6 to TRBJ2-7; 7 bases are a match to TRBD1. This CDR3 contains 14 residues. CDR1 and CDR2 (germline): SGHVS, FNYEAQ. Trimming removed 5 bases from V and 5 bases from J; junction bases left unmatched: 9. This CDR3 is CASSPTGMLDEQYF. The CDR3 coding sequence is TGTGCCAGCAGCCCGACAGGGATGTTAGACGAGCAGTACTTC.

The CDR3 loop reads CTAKDRVNEQYF. DNA of the CDR3: TGCACTGCAAAGGACAGGGTGAACGAGCAGTACTTC. The chain couples TRBV20-1 to TRBJ2-7, with 8 bases aligning to TRBD1. The V gene's germline CDR1 is DFQATT and CDR2 SNEGSKA (reference sequence). The CDR3 consists of 12 residues.

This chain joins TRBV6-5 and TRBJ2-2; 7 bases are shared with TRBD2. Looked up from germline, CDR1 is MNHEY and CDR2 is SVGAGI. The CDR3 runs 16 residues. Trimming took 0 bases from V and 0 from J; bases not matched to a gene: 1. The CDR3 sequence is CASSYSGGANTGELFF. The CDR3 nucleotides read TGTGCCAGCAGTTACTCGGGAGGGGCGAACACCGGGGAGCTGTTTTTT.

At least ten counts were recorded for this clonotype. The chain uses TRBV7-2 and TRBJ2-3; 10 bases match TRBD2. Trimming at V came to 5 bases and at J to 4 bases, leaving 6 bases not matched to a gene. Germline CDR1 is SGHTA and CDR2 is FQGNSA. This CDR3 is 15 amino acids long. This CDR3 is CASSRSGRGPDTQYF. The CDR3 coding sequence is TGTGCCAGCAGCCGAAGCGGGAGGGGTCCAGATACGCAGTATTTT. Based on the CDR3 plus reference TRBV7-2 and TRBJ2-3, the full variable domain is GAGVSQSPSNKVTEKGKDVELRCDPISGHTALYWYRQSLGQGLEFLIYFQGNSAPDKSGLPSDRFSAERTGGSVSTLTIQRTQQEDSAVYLCASSRSGRGPDTQYFGPGTRLTVL.

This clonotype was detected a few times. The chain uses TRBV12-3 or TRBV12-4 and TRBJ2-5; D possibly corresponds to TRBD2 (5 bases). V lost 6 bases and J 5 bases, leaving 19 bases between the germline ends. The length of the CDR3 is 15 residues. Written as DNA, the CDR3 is TGTGCCAGCAGCCAACGGACTCCCCACCGGGAGACCCAGTACTTC. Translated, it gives CASSQRTPHRETQYF.